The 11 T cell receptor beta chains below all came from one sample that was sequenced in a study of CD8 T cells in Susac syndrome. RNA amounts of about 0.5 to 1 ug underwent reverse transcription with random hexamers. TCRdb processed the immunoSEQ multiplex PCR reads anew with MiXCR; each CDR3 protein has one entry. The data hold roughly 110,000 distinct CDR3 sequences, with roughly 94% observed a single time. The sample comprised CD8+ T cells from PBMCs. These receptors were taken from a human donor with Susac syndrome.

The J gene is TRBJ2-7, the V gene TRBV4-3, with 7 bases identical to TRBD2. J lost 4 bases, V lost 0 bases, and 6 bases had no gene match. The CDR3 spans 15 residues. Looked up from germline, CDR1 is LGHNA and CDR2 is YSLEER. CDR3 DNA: TGCGCCAGCAGCCAAGAGAAGCGGGGCGGATACGAGCAGTACTTC. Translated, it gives CASSQEKRGGYEQYF.

The CDR3 region is CASGGVDREVGFTEAFF. CDR3 sequence (DNA): TGTGCTAGTGGCGGGGTCGACAGGGAGGTCGGATTCACTGAAGCTTTCTTT. The chain links TRBV12-5 to TRBJ1-1; the match to TRBD1 covers 7 bases. Trimming at V came to 6 bases and at J to 4 bases, leaving 17 bases not matched to a gene. Germline CDR1 LGHNT, CDR2 FRNRAP. This CDR3 spans 17 amino acids.

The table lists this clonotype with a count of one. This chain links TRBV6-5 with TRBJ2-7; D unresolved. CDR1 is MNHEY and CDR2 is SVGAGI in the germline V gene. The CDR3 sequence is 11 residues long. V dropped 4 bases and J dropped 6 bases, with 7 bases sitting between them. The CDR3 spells CASSSRAEQYF. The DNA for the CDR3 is TGTGCCAGCAGTTCTAGGGCCGAGCAGTACTTC.

The CDR3 sequence is CASSVDQYTQYF. The DNA for the CDR3 is TGTGCCAGCAGCGTAGACCAATATACGCAGTATTTT. The J gene is TRBJ2-3, the V gene TRBV9; D is unclear. CDR1 is SGDLS and CDR2 is YYNGEE in the germline V gene. The germline V and J ends were trimmed by 0 bases and 7 bases, with 6 bases remaining between them. The CDR3 is 12 amino acids.

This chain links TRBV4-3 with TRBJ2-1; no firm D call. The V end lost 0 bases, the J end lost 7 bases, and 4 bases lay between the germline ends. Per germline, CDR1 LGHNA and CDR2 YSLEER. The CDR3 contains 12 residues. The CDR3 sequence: CASSQDMNEQFF. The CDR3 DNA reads TGCGCCAGCAGCCAAGATATGAATGAGCAGTTCTTC.

The CDR3 spells CATWDREFPDTQYF. CDR3 nucleotide sequence: TGTGCCACCTGGGACAGAGAGTTCCCAGATACGCAGTATTTT. The chain recombines TRBV19 with TRBJ2-3, with 7 bases that match TRBD1. The CDR3 is 14 residues long. Trimming removed 10 bases from V and 4 bases from J; junction bases left unmatched: 11. Germline CDR1 LNHDA, CDR2 SQIVND (reference sequence).

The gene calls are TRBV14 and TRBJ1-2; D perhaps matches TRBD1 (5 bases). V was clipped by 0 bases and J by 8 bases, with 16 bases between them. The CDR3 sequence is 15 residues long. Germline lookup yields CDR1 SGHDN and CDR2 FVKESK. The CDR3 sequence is CASSQDGGKGRGYTF. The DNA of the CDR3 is TGTGCCAGCAGCCAAGACGGGGGGAAGGGTCGCGGCTACACCTTC.

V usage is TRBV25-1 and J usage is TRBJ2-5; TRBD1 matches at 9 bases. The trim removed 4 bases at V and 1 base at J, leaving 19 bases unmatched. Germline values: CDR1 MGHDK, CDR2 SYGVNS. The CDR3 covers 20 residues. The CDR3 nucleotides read TGTGCCAGCAGTGCCTGGACAGGGGTAAAATCCATAGCCACCCAAGAGACCCAGTACTTC. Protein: CASSAWTGVKSIATQETQYF.

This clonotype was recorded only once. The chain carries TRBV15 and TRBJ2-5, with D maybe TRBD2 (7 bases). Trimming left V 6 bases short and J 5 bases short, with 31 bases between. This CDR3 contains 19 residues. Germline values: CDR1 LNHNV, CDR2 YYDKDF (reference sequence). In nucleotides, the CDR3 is TGTGCCACCAGGAACTCGAGGGGGGGCATTACCGGGACCAGGGAGACCCAGTACTTC. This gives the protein CATRNSRGGITGTRETQYF.

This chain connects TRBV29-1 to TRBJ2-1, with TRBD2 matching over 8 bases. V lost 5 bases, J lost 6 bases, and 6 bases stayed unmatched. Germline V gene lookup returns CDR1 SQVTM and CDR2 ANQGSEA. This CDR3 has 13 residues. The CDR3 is CSVIAGTTNEQFF. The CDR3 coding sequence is TGCAGCGTTATAGCGGGGACTACCAATGAGCAGTTCTTC.

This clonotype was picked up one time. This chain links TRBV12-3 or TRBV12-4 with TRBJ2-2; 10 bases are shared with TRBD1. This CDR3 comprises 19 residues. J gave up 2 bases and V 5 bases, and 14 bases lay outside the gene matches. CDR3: CASSLFMLGTGVNTGELFF. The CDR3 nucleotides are TGTGCCAGCAGTCTTTTTATGCTCGGGACAGGGGTTAACACCGGGGAGCTGTTTTTT.